A selection of T cell receptor beta chains follows, all from one sample in a study of T cell responses to AZD1222 COVID-19 vaccine. The data were produced by immunoSEQ multiplex PCR, yet TCRdb's version contains in-frame clones alone and is incomplete. The table has about 140,000 clones, around 90% seen once. The material sequenced was peripheral blood, taken 28 days after the second AZD1222 dose. The receptors were gathered from an adult who received the AZD1222 COVID-19 vaccine. Each CDR3 is given with its conserved first and last residue. The order of the fields is D gene, V gene, clone size, J gene, CDR3 DNA, CDR3 protein. A D gene is named only where the DNA matches it firmly. Some rows mark clone size as missing; the rest say once, few, many or name a class of expanded clone.

D: TRBD2; V: TRBV30; size: .; J: TRBJ2-2; DNA: TGTGCCGGAAGGAACCCAGCGGGGACCGGGGAGCTGTTTTTT; CDR3: CAGRNPAGTGELFF
D: TRBD2; V: TRBV3-1/TRBV3-2; size: .; J: TRBJ2-7; DNA: TGTGCCAGCAGCCATGATGGGGGGGCCTACGAGCAGTACTTC; CDR3: CASSHDGGAYEQYF
D: .; V: TRBV28; size: .; J: TRBJ1-5; DNA: TGTGCCAGCAGTTCCCCCGAGGGGGGGCCTTATCAGCCCCAGCATTTT; CDR3: CASSSPEGGPYQPQHF
D: .; V: TRBV28; size: once; J: TRBJ1-5; DNA: TGTGCCAGCATTGGATATGGCAATCAGCCCCAGCATTTT; CDR3: CASIGYGNQPQHF
D: TRBD2; V: TRBV5-4; size: .; J: TRBJ2-3; DNA: TGTGCCAGCAGCGGGGGGACTAGCGGCCCCACAGATACGCAGTATTTT; CDR3: CASSGGTSGPTDTQYF
D: .; V: TRBV2; size: few; J: TRBJ2-7; DNA: TGTGCCAGCCGCCTAACGGGGGACGAGCAGTACTTC; CDR3: CASRLTGDEQYF
D: .; V: TRBV30; size: .; J: TRBJ1-6; DNA: TGTGCCTGGATATCCAAGAGCTCCTATAATTCACCCCTCCACTTT; CDR3: CAWISKSSYNSPLHF
D: .; V: TRBV21-1; size: few; J: TRBJ1-6; DNA: TGTGCCAGCAGCCCCCCGTTGTTGTATAATTCACCCCTCCACTTT; CDR3: CASSPPLLYNSPLHF
D: TRBD2; V: TRBV7-3; size: .; J: TRBJ2-3; DNA: TGTGCCACTTCTAGCGGCAGCGGGGGGGCGGCAGATACGCAGTATTTT; CDR3: CATSSGSGGAADTQYF
D: .; V: TRBV25-1; size: .; J: TRBJ2-7; DNA: TGTGCCAGCAGTGGGAACTTACAGGAAAAGCAGTACTTC; CDR3: CASSGNLQEKQYF
D: .; V: TRBV11-2; size: .; J: TRBJ2-1; DNA: TGTGCCAGCAGCTCAACCGTCCGCGCCGAGCAGTTCTTC; CDR3: CASSSTVRAEQFF
D: .; V: TRBV6-2/TRBV6-3; size: .; J: TRBJ2-4; DNA: TGTGCCAGCAGTTACTATCGGGGGTCCAAAAACATTCAGTACTTC; CDR3: CASSYYRGSKNIQYF
D: .; V: TRBV3-1/TRBV3-2; size: .; J: TRBJ1-5; DNA: TGTGCCAGCAGCCCCATATTAGGAAAGGCGAAAAGTTCTTTATGCGGCAATCAGCCCCAGCATTTT; CDR3: CASSPILGKAKSSLCGNQPQHF
D: .; V: TRBV28; size: .; J: TRBJ2-7; DNA: TGTGCCAGCAGTCGATATGCGAGACGGACGGATTACGAGCAGTACTTC; CDR3: CASSRYARRTDYEQYF
D: TRBD1; V: TRBV28; size: .; J: TRBJ1-2; DNA: TGTGCCAGCAGCCTGGGACAGAACTATGGCTACACCTTC; CDR3: CASSLGQNYGYTF
D: .; V: TRBV28; size: .; J: TRBJ2-2; DNA: TGTGCCAGCAGCCCCGCCCGGGGGCAGACCGGGGAGCTGTTTTTT; CDR3: CASSPARGQTGELFF
D: TRBD2; V: TRBV6-5; size: .; J: TRBJ2-1; DNA: TGTGCCAGCAGGAGCGGGAGTTTCTACAATGAGCAGTTCTTC; CDR3: CASRSGSFYNEQFF
D: .; V: TRBV5-1; size: .; J: TRBJ2-1; DNA: TGCGCCAGCAGCTTGCGCACGGGGGGCCCAGCTGATGAGCAGTTCTTC; CDR3: CASSLRTGGPADEQFF
D: .; V: TRBV10-1; size: .; J: TRBJ2-3; DNA: TGCGCCAGCGGGAACACAGATACGCAGTATTTT; CDR3: CASGNTDTQYF
D: .; V: TRBV11-3; size: .; J: TRBJ2-5; DNA: TGTGCCAGCAGCTTATCCCCAGAGACCCAGTACTTC; CDR3: CASSLSPETQYF
D: .; V: TRBV10-2; size: .; J: TRBJ1-1; DNA: TGCGCCAGCCATGACAGGACGAACACTGAAGCTTTCTTT; CDR3: CASHDRTNTEAFF
D: .; V: TRBV7-2; size: few; J: TRBJ1-2; DNA: TGTGCCAGCAGCTCCCACGACGGCGGTCATAAAGCTAACTATGGCTACACCTTC; CDR3: CASSSHDGGHKANYGYTF
D: .; V: TRBV28; size: .; J: TRBJ1-5; DNA: TGTGCCAGCAGTTTATTCCGTCGGGAGGCTAGCAATCAGCCCCAGCATTTT; CDR3: CASSLFRREASNQPQHF
D: .; V: TRBV4-1; size: .; J: TRBJ1-6; DNA: TGCGCCAGCAGCCAAGGGGAGGGTTCACCCCTCCACTTT; CDR3: CASSQGEGSPLHF
D: TRBD1; V: TRBV11-2; size: .; J: TRBJ2-5; DNA: TGTGCCAGCAGTCGACAGGGGGGGCGAGAGACCCAGTACTTC; CDR3: CASSRQGGRETQYF
D: TRBD2; V: TRBV19; size: once; J: TRBJ2-3; DNA: TGTGCCAGTAGTAAAGAGGGAGGGCTGACTAATACGCAGTATTTT; CDR3: CASSKEGGLTNTQYF
D: .; V: TRBV5-4; size: .; J: TRBJ1-5; DNA: TGTGCCAGCAGCTTGACGATAACAGGTGACCCCTCATATAGCAATCAGCCCCAGCATTTT; CDR3: CASSLTITGDPSYSNQPQHF
D: .; V: TRBV3-1/TRBV3-2; size: .; J: TRBJ2-5; DNA: TGTGCCAGCAGCCAAGGGGGTAGCGCCCGTCCGGAGACCCAGTACTTC; CDR3: CASSQGGSARPETQYF
D: .; V: TRBV12-3/TRBV12-4; size: .; J: TRBJ2-7; DNA: TGTGCCAGCAGTTTCTTGACAACGGGGCAGTACTTC; CDR3: CASSFLTTGQYF